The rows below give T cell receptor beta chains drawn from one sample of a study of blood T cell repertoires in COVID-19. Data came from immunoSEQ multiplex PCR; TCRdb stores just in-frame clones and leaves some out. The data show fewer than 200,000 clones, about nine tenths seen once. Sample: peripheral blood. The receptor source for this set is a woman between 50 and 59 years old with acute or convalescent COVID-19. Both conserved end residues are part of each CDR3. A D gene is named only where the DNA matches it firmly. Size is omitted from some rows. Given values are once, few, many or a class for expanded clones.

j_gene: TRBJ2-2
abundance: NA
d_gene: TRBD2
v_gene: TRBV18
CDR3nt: TGTGCCAGCTCACACACTAGCGGGAGGGCTGGCACCGGGGAGCTGTTTTTT
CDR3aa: CASSHTSGRAGTGELFF

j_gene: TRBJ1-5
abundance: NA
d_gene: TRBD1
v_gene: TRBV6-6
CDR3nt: TGTGCCAGCAGCCTACCAGGGGGCGCGGACAATCAGCCCCAGCATTTT
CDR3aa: CASSLPGGADNQPQHF

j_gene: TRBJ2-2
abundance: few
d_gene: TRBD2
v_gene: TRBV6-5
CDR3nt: TGTGCCAGCCAGCGGGAGCCGCACACCGGGGAGCTGTTTTTT
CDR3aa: CASQREPHTGELFF

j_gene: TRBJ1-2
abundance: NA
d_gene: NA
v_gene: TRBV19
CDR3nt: TGTGCCAGTAGTTTGCAGGTTAACTATGGCTACACCTTC
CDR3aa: CASSLQVNYGYTF

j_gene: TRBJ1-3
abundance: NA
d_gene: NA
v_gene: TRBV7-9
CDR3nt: TGTGCCAGCAGCTTAGGGGGCTCCTCTGGAAACACCATATATTTT
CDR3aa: CASSLGGSSGNTIYF

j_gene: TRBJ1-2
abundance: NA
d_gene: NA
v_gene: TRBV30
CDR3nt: TGTGCCTGGAGTGTACCTCGGGAGTCCTATGGCTACACCTTC
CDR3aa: CAWSVPRESYGYTF

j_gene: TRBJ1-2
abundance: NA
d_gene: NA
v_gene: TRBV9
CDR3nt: TGTGCCAGCAGCGTAATAGACAGAGCTAACTATGGCTACACCTTC
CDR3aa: CASSVIDRANYGYTF

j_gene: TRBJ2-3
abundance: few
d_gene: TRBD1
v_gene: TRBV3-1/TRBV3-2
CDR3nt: TGTGCCAGCAGCATTCGGACAGGGCCGGACGGGACGCAGTATTTT
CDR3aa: CASSIRTGPDGTQYF

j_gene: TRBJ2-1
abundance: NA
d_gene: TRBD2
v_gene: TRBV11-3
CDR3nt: TGTGCCAGCAGCTTAGATTACGGCGGGGGGGCTGTCGATGAGCAGTTCTTC
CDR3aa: CASSLDYGGGAVDEQFF

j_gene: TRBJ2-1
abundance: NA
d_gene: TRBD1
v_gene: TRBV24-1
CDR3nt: TGTGCCACCAGTGATGCCCGGACAGGGCGCAATGAGCAGTTCTTC
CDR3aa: CATSDARTGRNEQFF

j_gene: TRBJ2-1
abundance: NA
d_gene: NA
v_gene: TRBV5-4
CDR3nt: TGTGCCAGCAGCCCTACCAGCGGAACCGTGTACAATGAGCAGTTCTTC
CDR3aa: CASSPTSGTVYNEQFF

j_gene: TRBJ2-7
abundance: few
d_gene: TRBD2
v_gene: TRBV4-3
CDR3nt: TGCGCCAGCAGCCAGCTTAGCGGGATCTCCTACGAGCAGTACTTC
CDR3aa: CASSQLSGISYEQYF

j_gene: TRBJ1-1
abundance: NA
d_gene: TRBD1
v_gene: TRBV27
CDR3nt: TGTGCCAGCAGTTTATCCCGGACAGGGGAGGCTTTCTTT
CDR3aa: CASSLSRTGEAFF

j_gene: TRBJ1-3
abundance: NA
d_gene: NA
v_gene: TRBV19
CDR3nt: TGTGCCAGTAGTATAGGTCCCATCTCTGGAAACACCATATATTTT
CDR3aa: CASSIGPISGNTIYF

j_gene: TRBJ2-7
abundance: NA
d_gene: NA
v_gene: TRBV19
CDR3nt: TGTGCCAGTAGTCTACAGGGAATCGTTGGCTACGAGCAGTACTTC
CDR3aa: CASSLQGIVGYEQYF

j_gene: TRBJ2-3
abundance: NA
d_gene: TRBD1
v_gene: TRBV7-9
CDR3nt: TGTGCCAGCAGCCACCGGGACAGGGGAGCAGATACGCAGTATTTT
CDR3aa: CASSHRDRGADTQYF

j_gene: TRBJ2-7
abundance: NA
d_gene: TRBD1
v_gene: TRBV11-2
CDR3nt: TGTGCCAGCAGCTTAGCCGACAGGGTGGGCGAGCAGTACTTC
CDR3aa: CASSLADRVGEQYF

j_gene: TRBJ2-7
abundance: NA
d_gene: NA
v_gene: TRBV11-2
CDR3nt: TGTGCCAGCAGCTTAGTCCGGGCCTACGAGCAGTACTTC
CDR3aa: CASSLVRAYEQYF

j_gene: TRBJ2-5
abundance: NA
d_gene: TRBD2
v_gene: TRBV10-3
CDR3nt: TGTGCCACGAGACTAGCGGGCCAAGAGACCCAGTACTTC
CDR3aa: CATRLAGQETQYF

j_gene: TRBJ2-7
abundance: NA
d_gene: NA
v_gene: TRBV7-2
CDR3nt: TGTGCCAGCAGCTTAGGGGCAGGCCTATCTATCTACGAGCAGTACTTC
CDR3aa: CASSLGAGLSIYEQYF

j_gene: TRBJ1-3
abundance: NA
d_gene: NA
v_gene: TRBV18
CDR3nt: TGTGCCAGCTCACCACCGGCCGTCTCTGGAAACACCATATATTTT
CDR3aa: CASSPPAVSGNTIYF

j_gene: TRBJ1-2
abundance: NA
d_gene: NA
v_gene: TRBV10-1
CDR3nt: TGCGCCAGCAGTGAGCTCAAGGGGCCCACCCATGGCTACACCTTC
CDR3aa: CASSELKGPTHGYTF

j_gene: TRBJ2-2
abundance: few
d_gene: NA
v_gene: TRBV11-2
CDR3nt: TGTGCCAGCAGCGCACAGGAGAACACCGGGGAGCTGTTTTTT
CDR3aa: CASSAQENTGELFF

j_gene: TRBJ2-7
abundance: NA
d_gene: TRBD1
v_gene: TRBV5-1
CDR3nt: TGCGCCAGCAGCCCCCGGGACAGGGAAGCCTACGAGCAGTACTTC
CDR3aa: CASSPRDREAYEQYF

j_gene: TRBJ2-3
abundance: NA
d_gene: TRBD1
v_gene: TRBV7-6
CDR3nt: TGTGCCAGCAGCTTAGGACAGGGGGGCACAGATACGCAGTATTTT
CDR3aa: CASSLGQGGTDTQYF

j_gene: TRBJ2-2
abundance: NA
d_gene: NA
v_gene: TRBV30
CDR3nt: TGTGCCTGGAGTGTACTGGGCAGTTCGAACACCGGGGAGCTGTTTTTT
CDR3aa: CAWSVLGSSNTGELFF

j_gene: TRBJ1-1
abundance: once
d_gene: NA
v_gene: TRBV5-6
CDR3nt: TGTGCCAGCAGCAGGACAGAATTCTCTGAAGCTTTCTTT
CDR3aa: CASSRTEFSEAFF

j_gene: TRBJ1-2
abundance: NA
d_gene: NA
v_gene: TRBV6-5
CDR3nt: TGTGCCACTCGGGATCCCGCTAACTATGGCTACACCTTC
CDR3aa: CATRDPANYGYTF

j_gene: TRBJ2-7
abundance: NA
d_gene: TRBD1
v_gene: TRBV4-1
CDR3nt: TGCGCCAGCAGCCAAGGGGACAGGGTGGCAGACGAGCAGTACTTC
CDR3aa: CASSQGDRVADEQYF

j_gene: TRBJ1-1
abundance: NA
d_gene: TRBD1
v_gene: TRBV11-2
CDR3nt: TGTGCCAGCAGCCTAGGGAGCGGGCAGACAGGGAGCCTCCCTGAAGCTTTCTTT
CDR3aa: CASSLGSGQTGSLPEAFF

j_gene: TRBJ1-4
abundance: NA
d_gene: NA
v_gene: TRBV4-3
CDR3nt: TGCGCCAGCAGCCGACTAGAAGGAACTAATGAAAAACTGTTTTTT
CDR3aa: CASSRLEGTNEKLFF

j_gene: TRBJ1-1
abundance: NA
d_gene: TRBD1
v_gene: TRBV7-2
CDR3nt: TGTGCCAGCAGCTGGGACAGGGATGCTGAAGCTTTCTTT
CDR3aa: CASSWDRDAEAFF

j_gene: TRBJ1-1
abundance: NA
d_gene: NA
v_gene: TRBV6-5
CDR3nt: TGTGCCAGCAGTTACTTAGGCGGGGGAAGATTAACTGAAGCTTTCTTT
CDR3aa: CASSYLGGGRLTEAFF

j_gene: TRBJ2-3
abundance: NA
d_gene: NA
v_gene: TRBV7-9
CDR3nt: TGTGCCAGCAGCCTAGCTTTAGGTGGCGGGGGCACAGATACGCAGTATTTT
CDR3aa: CASSLALGGGGTDTQYF

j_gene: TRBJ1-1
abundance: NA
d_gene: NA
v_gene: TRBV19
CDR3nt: TGTGCCAGTAACGGACAGAAGAACACTGAAGCTTTCTTT
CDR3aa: CASNGQKNTEAFF

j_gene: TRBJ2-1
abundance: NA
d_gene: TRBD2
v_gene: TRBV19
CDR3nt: TGTGCCAGTAGTATAGTATTTGGCGGGAGTTTGGCTTACAATGAGCAGTTCTTC
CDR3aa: CASSIVFGGSLAYNEQFF

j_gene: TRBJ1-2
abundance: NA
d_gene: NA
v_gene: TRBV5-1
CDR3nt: TGCGCCAGCAGCTTGGCCTGGCTCTCTGGCGGCTACACCTTC
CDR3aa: CASSLAWLSGGYTF